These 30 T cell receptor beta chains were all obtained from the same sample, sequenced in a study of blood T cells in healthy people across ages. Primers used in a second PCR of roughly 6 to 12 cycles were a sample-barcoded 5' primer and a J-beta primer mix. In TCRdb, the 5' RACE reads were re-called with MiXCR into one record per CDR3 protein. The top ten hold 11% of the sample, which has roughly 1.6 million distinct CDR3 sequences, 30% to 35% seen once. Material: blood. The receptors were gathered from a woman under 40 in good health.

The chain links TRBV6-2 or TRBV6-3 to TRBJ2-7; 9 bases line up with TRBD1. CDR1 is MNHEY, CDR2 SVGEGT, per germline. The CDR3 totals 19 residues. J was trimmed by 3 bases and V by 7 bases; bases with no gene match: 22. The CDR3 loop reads CASKTTSGSTGGRLYEQYF. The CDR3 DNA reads TGTGCCAGCAAAACAACCTCAGGCTCCACAGGGGGCAGGCTCTACGAGCAGTACTTC.

Here the CDR3 reads CASSRGGGGGGYGYTF. CDR3 bases: TGTGCCAGCAGTCGCGGTGGTGGTGGCGGAGGCTATGGCTACACCTTC. The chain is built from TRBV27 and TRBJ1-2; D not resolved. Germline lookup yields CDR1 MNHEY and CDR2 SMNVEV (reference sequence). V was pared by 5 bases and J by 4 bases, with 20 bases between. CDR3 length equals 16 residues.

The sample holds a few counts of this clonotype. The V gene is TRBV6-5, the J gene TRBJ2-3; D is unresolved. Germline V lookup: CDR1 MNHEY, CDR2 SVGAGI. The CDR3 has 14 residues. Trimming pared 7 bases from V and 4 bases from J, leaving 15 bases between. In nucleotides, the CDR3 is TGTGCCAGCACCTCCCCAGCAGAGGCAGATACGCAGTATTTT. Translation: CASTSPAEADTQYF.

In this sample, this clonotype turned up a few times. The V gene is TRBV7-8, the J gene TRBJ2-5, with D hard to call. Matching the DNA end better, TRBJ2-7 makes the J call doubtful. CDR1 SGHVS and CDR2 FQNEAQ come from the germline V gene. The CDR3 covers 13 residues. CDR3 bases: TGTGCCAGCAGCTTTGGGCCTACGACCGAGCAGTACTTC. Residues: CASSFGPTTEQYF.

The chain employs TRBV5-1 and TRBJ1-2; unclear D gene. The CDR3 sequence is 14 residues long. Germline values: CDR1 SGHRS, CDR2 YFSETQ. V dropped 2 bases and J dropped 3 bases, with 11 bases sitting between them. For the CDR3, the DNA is TGCGCCAGCAGCTTAGTCCCCGGTGACTATGGCTACACCTTC. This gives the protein CASSLVPGDYGYTF.

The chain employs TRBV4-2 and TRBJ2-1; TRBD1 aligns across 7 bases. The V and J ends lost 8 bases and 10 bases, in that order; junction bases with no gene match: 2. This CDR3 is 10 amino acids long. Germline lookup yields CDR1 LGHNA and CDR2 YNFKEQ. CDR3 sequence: CASGTAEQFF. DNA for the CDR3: TGTGCCAGCGGGACAGCGGAGCAGTTCTTC.

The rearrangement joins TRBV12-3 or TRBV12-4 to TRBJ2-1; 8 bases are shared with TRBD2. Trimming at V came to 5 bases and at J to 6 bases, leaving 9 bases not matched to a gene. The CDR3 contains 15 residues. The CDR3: CASSNAGGLSNEQFF. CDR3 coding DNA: TGTGCCAGCAGTAACGCGGGAGGCCTCTCCAATGAGCAGTTCTTC.

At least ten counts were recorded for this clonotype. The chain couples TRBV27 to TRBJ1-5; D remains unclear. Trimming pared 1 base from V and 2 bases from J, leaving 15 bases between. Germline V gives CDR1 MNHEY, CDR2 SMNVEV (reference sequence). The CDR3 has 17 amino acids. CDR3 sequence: CASSLWASADGNQPQHF. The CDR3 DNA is TGTGCCAGCAGTTTATGGGCGAGTGCGGATGGCAATCAGCCCCAGCATTTT.

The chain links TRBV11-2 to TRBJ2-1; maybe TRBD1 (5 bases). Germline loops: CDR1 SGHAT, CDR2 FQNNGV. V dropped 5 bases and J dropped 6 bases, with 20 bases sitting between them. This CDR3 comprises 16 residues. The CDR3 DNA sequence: TGTGCCAGCAGCCCAAGGTCTAGGGGAATAGTCAATGAGCAGTTCTTC. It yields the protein CASSPRSRGIVNEQFF. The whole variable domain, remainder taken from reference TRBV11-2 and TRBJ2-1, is EAGVAQSPRYKIIEKRQSVAFWCNPISGHATLYWYQQILGQGPKLLIQFQNNGVVDDSQLPKDRFSAERLKGVDSTLKIQPAKLEDSAVYLCASSPRSRGIVNEQFFGPGTRLTVL.

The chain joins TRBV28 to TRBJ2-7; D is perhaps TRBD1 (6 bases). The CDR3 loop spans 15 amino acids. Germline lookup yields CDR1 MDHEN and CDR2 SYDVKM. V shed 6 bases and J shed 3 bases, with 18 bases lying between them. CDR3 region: CASSLTPGHFYEQYF. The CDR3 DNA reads TGTGCCAGCAGCCTTACACCGGGACATTTCTACGAGCAGTACTTC.

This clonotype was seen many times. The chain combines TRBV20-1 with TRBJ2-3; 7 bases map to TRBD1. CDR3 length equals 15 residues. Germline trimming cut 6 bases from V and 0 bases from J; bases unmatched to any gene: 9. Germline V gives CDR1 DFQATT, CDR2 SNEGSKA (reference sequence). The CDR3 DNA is TGCAGTGCCCAAAGGGGGCGATCTAGCACAGATACGCAGTATTTT. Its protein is CSAQRGRSSTDTQYF.

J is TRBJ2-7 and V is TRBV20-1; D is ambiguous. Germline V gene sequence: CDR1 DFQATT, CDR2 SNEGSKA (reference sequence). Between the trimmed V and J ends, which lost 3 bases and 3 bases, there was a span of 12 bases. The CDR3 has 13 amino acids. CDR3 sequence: CSASDGPVYEQYF. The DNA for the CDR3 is TGCAGTGCTAGTGACGGGCCTGTCTACGAGCAGTACTTC.

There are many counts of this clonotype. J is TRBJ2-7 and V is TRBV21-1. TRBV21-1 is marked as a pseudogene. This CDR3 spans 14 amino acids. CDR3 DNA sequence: TGTGCCAGCAGCAAAGTGGGGTACTCCTACGAGCAGTACTTC. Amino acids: CASSKVGYSYEQYF.

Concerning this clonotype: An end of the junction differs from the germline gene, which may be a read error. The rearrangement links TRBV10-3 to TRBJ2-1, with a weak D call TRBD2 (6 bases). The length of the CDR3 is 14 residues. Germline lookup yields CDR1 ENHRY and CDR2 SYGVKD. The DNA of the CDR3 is TGTGCCATCAGCCGGGACTCAGGCTACAATGGGCAGTTCTTC. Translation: CAISRDSGYNGQFF.

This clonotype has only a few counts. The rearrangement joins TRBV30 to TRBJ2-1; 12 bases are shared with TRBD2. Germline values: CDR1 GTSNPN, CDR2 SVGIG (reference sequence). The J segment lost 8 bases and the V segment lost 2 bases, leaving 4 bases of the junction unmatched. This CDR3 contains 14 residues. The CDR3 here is CAWSSSGRADEQFF. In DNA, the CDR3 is TGTGCCTGGAGTTCTAGCGGGAGGGCGGATGAGCAGTTCTTC.

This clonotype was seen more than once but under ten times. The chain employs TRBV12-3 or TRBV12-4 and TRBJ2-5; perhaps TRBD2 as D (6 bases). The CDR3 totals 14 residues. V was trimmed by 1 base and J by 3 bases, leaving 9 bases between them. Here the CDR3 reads CASSLDTGEETQYF. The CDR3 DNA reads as TGTGCCAGCAGTTTAGATACGGGGGAAGAGACCCAGTACTTC.

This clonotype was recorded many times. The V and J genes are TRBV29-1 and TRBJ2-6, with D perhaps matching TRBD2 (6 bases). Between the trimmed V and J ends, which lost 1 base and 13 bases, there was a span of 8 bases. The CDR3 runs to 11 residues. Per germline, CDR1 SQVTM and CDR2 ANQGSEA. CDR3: CSVEVGGVLTF. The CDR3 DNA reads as TGCAGCGTTGAAGTCGGAGGGGTCCTGACTTTC.

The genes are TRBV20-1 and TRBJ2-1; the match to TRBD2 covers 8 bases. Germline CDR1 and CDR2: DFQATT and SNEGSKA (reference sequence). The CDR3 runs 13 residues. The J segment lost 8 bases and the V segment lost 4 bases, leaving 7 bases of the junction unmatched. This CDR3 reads CSANREGRDEQFF. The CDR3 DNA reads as TGCAGTGCTAATCGGGAGGGCAGGGATGAGCAGTTCTTC.

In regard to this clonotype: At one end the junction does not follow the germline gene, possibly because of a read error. As DNA, the CDR3 is TGCAATGCTCAGAGATGGGCTAACCAGCCCCAGCATTTT. Its translation is CNAQRWANQPQHF. V gene TRBV20-1 combines with J gene TRBJ1-5; D unresolved. Per germline, CDR1 DFQATT and CDR2 SNEGSKA (reference sequence). This CDR3 spans 13 amino acids.

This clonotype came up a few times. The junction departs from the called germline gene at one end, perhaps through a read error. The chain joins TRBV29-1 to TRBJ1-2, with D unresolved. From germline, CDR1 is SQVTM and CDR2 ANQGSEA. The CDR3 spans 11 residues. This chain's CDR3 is CSAGQLYGHTF. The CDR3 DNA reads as TGCAGCGCTGGTCAACTCTATGGCCACACCTTC. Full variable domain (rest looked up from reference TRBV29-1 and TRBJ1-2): SAVISQKPSRDICQRGTSLTIQCQVDSQVTMMFWYRQQPGQSLTLIATANQGSEATYESGFVIDKFPISRPNLTFSTLTVSNMSPEDSSIYLCSAGQLYGHTFGSGTRLTVV.

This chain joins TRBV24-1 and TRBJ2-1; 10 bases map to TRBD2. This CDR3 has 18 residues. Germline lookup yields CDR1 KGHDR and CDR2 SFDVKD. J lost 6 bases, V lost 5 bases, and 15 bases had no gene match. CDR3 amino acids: CATSVSGRIPYTFNEQFF. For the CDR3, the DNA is TGTGCCACCAGTGTTAGCGGGAGGATCCCCTATACCTTCAATGAGCAGTTCTTC.

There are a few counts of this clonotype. CDR3 in amino acids: CASSWAQGAQETQYF. The CDR3 DNA follows: TGTGCCAGCAGCTGGGCGCAGGGCGCACAAGAGACCCAGTACTTC. V gene TRBV5-6 combines with J gene TRBJ2-5, with D possibly matching TRBD1 (5 bases). CDR1 SGHDT and CDR2 YYEEEE come from the germline V gene. V lost 3 bases to trimming and J lost 2 bases, with 14 bases between them. CDR3 length: 15 amino acids.

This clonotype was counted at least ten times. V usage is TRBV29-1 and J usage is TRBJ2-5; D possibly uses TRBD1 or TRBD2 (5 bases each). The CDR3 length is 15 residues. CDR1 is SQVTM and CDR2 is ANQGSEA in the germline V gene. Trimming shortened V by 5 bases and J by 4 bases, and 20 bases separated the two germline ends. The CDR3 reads CSVRRGVKMGETQYF. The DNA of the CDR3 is TGCAGCGTTCGACGGGGCGTCAAAATGGGAGAGACCCAGTACTTC. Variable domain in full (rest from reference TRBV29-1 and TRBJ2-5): SAVISQKPSRDICQRGTSLTIQCQVDSQVTMMFWYRQQPGQSLTLIATANQGSEATYESGFVIDKFPISRPNLTFSTLTVSNMSPEDSSIYLCSVRRGVKMGETQYFGPGTRLLVL.

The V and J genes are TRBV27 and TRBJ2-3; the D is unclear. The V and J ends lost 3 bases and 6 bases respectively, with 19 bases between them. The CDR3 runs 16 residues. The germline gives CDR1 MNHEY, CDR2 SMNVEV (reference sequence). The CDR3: CASSLSETVLQDTQYF. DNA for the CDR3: TGTGCCAGCAGTTTGTCGGAGACGGTTCTTCAGGATACGCAGTATTTT.

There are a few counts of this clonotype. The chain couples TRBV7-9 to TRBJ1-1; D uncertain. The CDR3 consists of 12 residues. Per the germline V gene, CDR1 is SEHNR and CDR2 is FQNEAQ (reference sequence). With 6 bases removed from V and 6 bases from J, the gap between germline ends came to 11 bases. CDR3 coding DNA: TGTGCCAGCAGTTGGGGTGATCCTGAAGCTTTCTTT. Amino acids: CASSWGDPEAFF.

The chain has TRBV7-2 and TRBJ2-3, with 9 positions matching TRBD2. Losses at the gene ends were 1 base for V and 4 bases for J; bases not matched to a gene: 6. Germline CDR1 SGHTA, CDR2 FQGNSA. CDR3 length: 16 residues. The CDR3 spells CASSLVASGIPDTQYF. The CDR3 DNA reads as TGTGCCAGCAGCTTAGTAGCTAGCGGGATTCCAGATACGCAGTATTTT.

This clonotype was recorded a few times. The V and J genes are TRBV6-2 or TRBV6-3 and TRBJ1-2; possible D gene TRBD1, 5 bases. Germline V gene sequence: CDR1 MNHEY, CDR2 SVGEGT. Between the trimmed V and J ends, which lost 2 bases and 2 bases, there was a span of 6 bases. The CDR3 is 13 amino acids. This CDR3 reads CASSYRQNYGYTF. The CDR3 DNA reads TGTGCCAGCAGTTACCGACAGAACTATGGCTACACCTTC.

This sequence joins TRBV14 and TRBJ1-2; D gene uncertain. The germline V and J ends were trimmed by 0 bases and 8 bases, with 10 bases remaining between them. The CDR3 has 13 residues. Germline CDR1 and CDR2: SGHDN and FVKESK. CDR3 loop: CASSQDSRPGYTF. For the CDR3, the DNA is TGTGCCAGCAGCCAAGATAGCAGGCCGGGCTACACCTTC. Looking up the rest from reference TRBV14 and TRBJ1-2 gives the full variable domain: EAGVTQFPSHSVIEKGQTVTLRCDPISGHDNLYWYRRVMGKEIKFLLHFVKESKQDESGMPNNRFLAERTGGTYSTLKVQPAELEDSGVYFCASSQDSRPGYTFGSGTRLTVV.

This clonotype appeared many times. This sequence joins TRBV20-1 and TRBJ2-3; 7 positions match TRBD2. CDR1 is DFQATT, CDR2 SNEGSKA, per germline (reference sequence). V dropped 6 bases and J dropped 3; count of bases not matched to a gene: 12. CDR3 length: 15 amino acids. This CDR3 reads CSAVGAGDITDTQYF. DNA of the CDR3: TGCAGTGCCGTAGGGGCGGGAGATATTACAGATACGCAGTATTTT.

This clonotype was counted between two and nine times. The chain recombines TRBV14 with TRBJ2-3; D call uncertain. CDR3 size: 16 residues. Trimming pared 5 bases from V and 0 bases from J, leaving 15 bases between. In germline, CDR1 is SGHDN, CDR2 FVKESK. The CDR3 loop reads CASSSRAQTSTDTQYF. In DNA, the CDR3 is TGTGCCAGCAGCTCTCGCGCGCAGACTAGCACAGATACGCAGTATTTT.